The 2 T cell receptor beta chains listed next were all sequenced from one sample in a study of early T cells in non-severe SARS-CoV-2 infection. In TCRdb, the 5' RACE reads were re-called with MiXCR into one record per CDR3 protein. The repertoire has some 80,000 distinct CDR3 sequences, 5% of them found once; the top ten carry approximately 7.4%. The starting material was whole blood, obtained at baseline. These receptors originate from an adult who was a healthcare worker with PCR-confirmed SARS-CoV-2 infection or an uninfected control (not recorded which).

This clonotype was seen more than once but under ten times. The chain is built from TRBV11-2 and TRBJ2-7; TRBD2 aligns across 15 bases. CDR1 is SGHAT, CDR2 FQNNGV, per germline. This CDR3 is built from 19 residues. Trimming at V came to 3 bases and at J to 4 bases, leaving 13 bases not matched to a gene. CDR3 residues: CASSLGRTSGRALPYEQYF. The CDR3 region has the DNA TGTGCCAGCAGCTTGGGGCGGACTAGCGGGAGGGCTTTGCCTTACGAGCAGTACTTC.

V and J are TRBV2 and TRBJ2-1; tentative D call: TRBD2 (5 bases). V lost 8 bases and J 7 bases, leaving 21 bases between the germline ends. The CDR3 is 15 residues long. The V gene's germline CDR1 is SNHLY and CDR2 FYNNEI. CDR3 sequence: CASGIRLGGWNEQFF. CDR3 sequence (DNA): TGTGCCAGCGGAATCCGCCTCGGAGGTTGGAATGAGCAGTTCTTC.